The 9 T cell receptor beta chains below all came from one sample that was sequenced in a study of Ad26.COV2.S vaccination and SARS-CoV-2 variants. TCRdb's table, derived via immunoSEQ multiplex PCR, lists solely in-frame clones and lacks some. The sample has just over 350,000 clones, roughly 94% seen once; the top ten hold around 4.2%. The material was peripheral blood, obtained after recovery from COVID-19. These receptors all come from a human donor who had recovered from COVID-19.

This chain joins TRBV10-3 and TRBJ1-5; D perhaps matches TRBD1 (6 bases). This CDR3 contains 13 residues. V dropped 8 bases and J dropped 3 bases, with 11 bases sitting between them. The germline CDR1 and CDR2 sequences are ENHRY and SYGVKD. The CDR3 loop reads CAIGDRINQPQHF. The CDR3 DNA follows: TGTGCCATCGGCGACAGGATCAATCAGCCCCAGCATTTT.

In its sample, this clone was seen once. V usage is TRBV19 and J usage is TRBJ2-2, with TRBD2 matching 9 bases. In germline, CDR1 is LNHDA, CDR2 SQIVND (reference sequence). The CDR3 consists of 15 residues. V lost 10 bases, J lost 4 bases, and 10 bases stayed unmatched. CDR3 sequence: CATKLGTSLTGELFF. The CDR3 DNA is TGTGCCACCAAACTCGGGACTAGCCTCACCGGGGAGCTGTTTTTT.

The chain uses TRBV10-3 and TRBJ2-5; 7 bases map to TRBD1. Germline CDR1 and CDR2: ENHRY and SYGVKD. The CDR3 spans 14 residues. With V trimmed by 5 bases and J by 4 bases, 7 bases remained unmatched. As DNA, the CDR3 is TGTGCCATCAGTCTAGGGGGCGCGGGAGAGACCCAGTACTTC. This encodes CAISLGGAGETQYF.

This chain's CDR3 is CASSISGRYEQYF. For the CDR3, the DNA is TGTGCCAGTAGTATTAGCGGCCGATACGAGCAGTACTTC. The chain joins TRBV19 to TRBJ2-7; perhaps TRBD2 as D (6 bases). Germline V lookup: CDR1 LNHDA, CDR2 SQIVND (reference sequence). This CDR3 has 13 amino acids. The germline V and J ends were trimmed by 3 bases and 4 bases, with 10 bases remaining between them.

The rearrangement links TRBV5-6 to TRBJ2-5, with 10 nucleotides matching TRBD1. V shed 5 bases, J shed 5 bases, and the junction held 6 bases outside the gene matches. Germline V lookup: CDR1 SGHDT, CDR2 YYEEEE. The CDR3 consists of 14 residues. In DNA form, the CDR3 reads TGTGCCAGCAGTCGGACAGGGGGGTTGGAGACCCAGTACTTC. It codes for CASSRTGGLETQYF.

As DNA, the CDR3 is TGTGCCAGCAGCTTAAGCAAGAACACTGAAGCTTTCTTT. Translated: CASSLSKNTEAFF. The rearrangement joins TRBV7-3 to TRBJ1-1; no firm D call. Germline CDR1 reads SGHTA; CDR2 reads FQGTGA. The germline V and J ends were trimmed by 1 base and 1 base, with 4 bases remaining between them. The CDR3 loop spans 13 amino acids.

The genes are TRBV2 and TRBJ2-7; D uncertain. Germline V gives CDR1 SNHLY, CDR2 FYNNEI. V shed 7 bases and J shed 7 bases, with 8 bases lying between them. The CDR3 spans 10 residues. The CDR3 DNA sequence: TGTGCCAGCAAGGCTGTGGAGCAGTACTTC. Translated, it gives CASKAVEQYF.

This sequence joins TRBV5-5 and TRBJ2-7, with 7 bases matching TRBD1. CDR1 SGHKS and CDR2 YYEKEE come from the germline V gene (reference sequence). The CDR3 totals 16 residues. Unmatched junction bases numbered 8, after V lost 0 bases and J lost 2 bases. As DNA, the CDR3 is TGTGCCAGCAGCTTGGTGGGGACAGAGTTTACCTACGAGCAGTACTTC. It encodes CASSLVGTEFTYEQYF.

The V and J genes are TRBV9 and TRBJ2-7; the match to TRBD1 covers 8 bases. CDR1 is SGDLS, CDR2 YYNGEE, per germline. There are 13 residues in the CDR3. V shed 7 bases and J 9 bases; nucleotides not matched to a gene: 12. As DNA, the CDR3 is TGTGCCAGCGGAGGGGGACAGGCGAAGGGGCAGTACTTC. Encoded protein: CASGGGQAKGQYF. The variable domain in full, with the rest retrieved from reference TRBV9 and TRBJ2-7, is DSGVTQTPKHLITATGQRVTLRCSPRSGDLSVYWYQQSLDQGLQFLIQYYNGEERAKGNILERFSAQQFPDLHSELNLSSLELGDSALYFCASGGGQAKGQYFGPGTRLTVT.